The clone carrying this T cell receptor beta chain has only one observation. Its antigen is as yet unknown. This entry belongs to a study of cytomegalovirus exposure and HLA in healthy donors. Regarding the study as a whole: Rarity held for most TCR sequences, but there were some public TCRs that occurred in many donors.

Both 60 Vbeta primers and 13 Jbeta primers went into the PCR. Using immunoSEQ multiplex PCR, the repertoire was profiled, and TCRdb retains in-frame clones only, with some absent. The table shows around 170,000 clones, with 65% to 80% occurring only once. The CDR3 spans 16 residues. Trimming removed 5 bases at V and 4 bases at J, with 20 bases between. Germline-derived CDR1 and CDR2 are MNHEY and SMNVEV (reference sequence). Donors were ostensibly healthy at sampling, although undocumented immune exposures were probable. This chain links TRBV27 with TRBJ1-1, with D unresolved. Sequenced: PBMCs. The receptor comes from a woman between 50 and 59 years old in good health and CMV-seropositive. CDR3 in amino acids: CASSPARLQIGTEAFF. The CDR3 DNA is TGTGCCAGCAGTCCCGCCCGATTACAGATAGGCACTGAAGCTTTCTTT.